The entry below gives a single T cell receptor beta chain sequence along with its context. What it recognizes is unknown. This sample was taken from a study of T cell repertoires in cytomegalovirus infection. From germline, CDR1 is DFQATT and CDR2 SNEGSKA (reference sequence). V lost 4 bases to trimming and J lost 8 bases; unmatched junction nucleotides: 14. The CDR3 runs to 16 residues. TCRdb independently ran MiXCR on the reads; one entry per CDR3 protein. The sample yields some 120,000 distinct CDR3 sequences, 30% to 40% seen once. Here the sequenced sample was CD8+ T cells from cultured PBMCs, taken from culture after CMV antigen stimulation. The source of this sequence is a human donor in good health (CMV status not recorded). Some clones in this sample may be carry-over from other donors' samples. The V and J genes are TRBV20-1 and TRBJ1-6; TRBD1 matches at 7 bases. CDR3 bases: TGCAGTGCTACCCTGAGCCGACAGGGTGCGGATTCACCCCTCCACTTT. Protein: CSATLSRQGADSPLHF.